Below, 26 T cell receptor beta chains from the same sample are listed, as sequenced in a study of T cell repertoires in cytomegalovirus infection. From the reads, TCRdb called clonotypes with MiXCR, one entry per CDR3 protein. The sample holds roughly 100,000 distinct CDR3 sequences, under 55% seen once. These TCRs are of unknown antigen specificity. Sequences were derived from CD8+ T cells from cultured PBMCs, sampled from culture after CMV antigen stimulation. The receptors were sampled from a human donor in good health (CMV status not recorded). Some clones in this sample may be carry-over from other donors' samples.

The chain uses TRBV2 and TRBJ1-4; 11 bases line up with TRBD1. This CDR3 has 16 residues. CDR1 and CDR2 (germline): SNHLY, FYNNEI. The V gene end was trimmed by 4 bases and the J gene end by 8 bases; junction bases not matched to a gene: 9. The DNA for the CDR3 is TGTGCCAGCAGTGGGGTCCTGGGACAGGGGGACGAAAAACTGTTTTTT. This encodes CASSGVLGQGDEKLFF.

The rearrangement uses TRBV7-8 and TRBJ2-1; D is uncertain. The length of the CDR3 is 13 residues. Germline CDR1 is SGHVS and CDR2 is FQNEAQ. The ends were cut back, 8 bases at V and 2 bases at J, with 10 bases in the middle. The CDR3 loop reads CASSGVAYNEQFF. The CDR3 bases are TGTGCCAGCTCTGGGGTGGCCTACAATGAGCAGTTCTTC.

As concerns this clonotype: The junction departs from germline at one end; a sequencing error may be responsible. The chain combines TRBV7-8 with TRBJ2-7; TRBD2 matches at 8 bases. Germline V CDR1 and CDR2: SGHVS, FQNEAQ. The CDR3 runs 15 residues. CDR3 nucleotides: TGTGCCAGCAGCCCCGGACTAGCACCTTCCTACAAGCAGTACTTC. Translated: CASSPGLAPSYKQYF. The variable domain in full, with the rest retrieved from reference TRBV7-8 and TRBJ2-7, is GAGVSQSPRYKVAKRGQDVALRCDPISGHVSLFWYQQALGQGPEFLTYFQNEAQLDKSGLPSDRFFAERPEGSVSTLKIQRTQQEDSAVYLCASSPGLAPSYKQYFGPGTRLTVT.

This clonotype has more than one count but fewer than ten. CDR3 sequence reads: CASSLDDRGGYTF. DNA for the CDR3: TGTGCCAGCAGCTTGGACGACAGGGGTGGCTACACCTTC. The J gene is TRBJ1-2, the V gene TRBV7-9; TRBD1 aligns across 8 bases. The CDR3 runs to 13 residues. J lost 7 bases, V lost 3 bases, and 4 bases had no gene match. CDR1 and CDR2 (germline): SEHNR, FQNEAQ (reference sequence).

This clonotype occurred a few times. This CDR3 is CASSTAAGSYYEQYF. The CDR3 DNA is TGTGCCAGCAGCACCGCCGCGGGCTCCTATTACGAGCAGTACTTC. This sequence joins TRBV7-9 and TRBJ2-7, with a tentative D call TRBD2 (5 bases). The CDR3 covers 15 residues. V shed 5 bases and J shed 4 bases, with 18 bases lying between them. In germline, CDR1 is SEHNR, CDR2 FQNEAQ (reference sequence).

This rearrangement joins TRBV20-1 to TRBJ1-1; D is uncertain. CDR1 and CDR2 (germline): DFQATT, SNEGSKA (reference sequence). Trimming left V 4 bases short and J 2 bases short, with 11 bases between. This CDR3 contains 13 residues. The CDR3 region is CSATDGINTEAFF. The CDR3 DNA follows: TGCAGTGCTACCGACGGAATCAACACTGAAGCTTTCTTT.

This clonotype was detected a few times. The chain has TRBV7-2 and TRBJ2-7; no definite D call. V was trimmed by 1 base and J by 3 bases, leaving 10 bases between them. Germline CDR1 SGHTA, CDR2 FQGNSA. The CDR3 runs to 14 residues. CDR3 sequence (DNA): TGTGCCAGCAGCTTAGAGCACAGACTCTACGAGCAGTACTTC. Residues: CASSLEHRLYEQYF. The whole variable domain, remainder taken from reference TRBV7-2 and TRBJ2-7, is GAGVSQSPSNKVTEKGKDVELRCDPISGHTALYWYRQSLGQGLEFLIYFQGNSAPDKSGLPSDRFSAERTGGSVSTLTIQRTQQEDSAVYLCASSLEHRLYEQYFGPGTRLTVT.

This clonotype has ten or more counts. The chain recombines TRBV4-1 with TRBJ2-2; 8 nucleotides line up with TRBD1. V shed 0 bases, J shed 6 bases, and the junction held 15 bases outside the gene matches. Germline CDR1 MGHRA, CDR2 YSYEKL. The CDR3 runs to 19 residues. DNA of the CDR3: TGCGCCAGCAGCCAAGAAGGAATAGATAGTGACAGGGGACCCGGGGAGCTGTTTTTT. Translation: CASSQEGIDSDRGPGELFF.

This clonotype was seen a handful of times. CDR3 region: CASSPGTVLHEQYF. As DNA, the CDR3 is TGTGCCAGCAGCCCCGGGACAGTGCTCCACGAGCAGTACTTC. V is TRBV5-4 and J is TRBJ2-7, with 7 bases aligning to TRBD1. This CDR3 region has 14 residues. Trimming cost V 4 bases and J 5 bases; bases outside gene matches: 9. CDR1 and CDR2 (germline): SGHNT, YYREEE (reference sequence).

The chain joins TRBV6-6 to TRBJ1-5, with a possible D match to TRBD1 (5 bases). The CDR3 totals 14 residues. Trimming shortened V by 6 bases and J by 1 base, and 10 bases separated the two germline ends. Germline assignment: CDR1 MNHNY and CDR2 SVGAGI (reference sequence). The CDR3 sequence: CASSPTASNQPQHF. CDR3 coding DNA: TGTGCCAGCAGCCCGACAGCGAGCAATCAGCCCCAGCATTTT.

This clonotype was found a few times. The chain recombines TRBV2 with TRBJ2-1; TRBD1 might be the D (6 bases). Germline CDR1 SNHLY, CDR2 FYNNEI. The V end lost 3 bases, the J end lost 13 bases, and 13 bases lay between the germline ends. The CDR3 runs to 12 residues. The CDR3 sequence is CASSDLQGDQFF. CDR3 DNA sequence: TGTGCCAGCAGTGACCTACAGGGAGATCAGTTCTTC.

The J gene is TRBJ2-7, the V gene TRBV6-5; TRBD1 agrees at 7 bases. This CDR3 has 14 amino acids. CDR1 and CDR2 (germline): MNHEY, SVGAGI. V shed 6 bases, J shed 2 bases, and the junction held 7 bases outside the gene matches. The CDR3 nucleotides are TGTGCCAGCAGAACCCTGGACAGGCCCTACGAGCAGTACTTC. Translated, it gives CASRTLDRPYEQYF.

This clonotype was recorded a few times. CDR3 bases: TGTGCCAGCAGTTATGCCGGCTACACCTTC. Its protein is CASSYAGYTF. The V call is TRBV6-9, the J call TRBJ1-2; D unclear. Trimming stripped 2 bases from V and 8 bases from J, with 3 bases between. Germline V lookup: CDR1 MNHGY, CDR2 SVAAGI. The CDR3 length is 10 residues.

This chain uses TRBV2 with TRBJ2-2; D not resolved. This CDR3 contains 12 residues. The V gene's germline CDR1 is SNHLY and CDR2 FYNNEI. Trimming took off 6 bases at V and 6 bases at J, with 8 bases between the two ends. CDR3 in amino acids: CASSPMAGELFF. CDR3 DNA: TGTGCCAGCAGCCCGATGGCCGGGGAGCTGTTTTTT.

The J gene is TRBJ1-1, the V gene TRBV27; D uncertain. V dropped 6 bases and J dropped 1 base, with 9 bases sitting between them. The germline CDR1 and CDR2 sequences are MNHEY and SMNVEV (reference sequence). CDR3 length: 13 amino acids. The CDR3 bases are TGTGCCAGCAGCGCCCGACAGAACACTGAAGCTTTCTTT. Protein sequence: CASSARQNTEAFF.

The chain links TRBV20-1 to TRBJ1-2; 7 bases are a match to TRBD1. From germline, CDR1 is DFQATT and CDR2 SNEGSKA (reference sequence). The CDR3 has 14 amino acids. With V trimmed by 6 bases and J by 0 bases, 7 bases remained unmatched. The CDR3 coding sequence is TGCAGTGCGAGGGGGCTCCAAGCTAACTATGGCTACACCTTC. It encodes CSARGLQANYGYTF.

The chain uses TRBV7-9 and TRBJ1-4; D gene uncertain. This CDR3 is 18 amino acids long. The germline gives CDR1 SEHNR, CDR2 FQNEAQ (reference sequence). V lost 4 bases and J 4 bases, leaving 22 bases between the germline ends. The CDR3 loop is CASSSNPPDGSFNEKLFF. The CDR3 DNA reads TGTGCCAGCAGCTCTAACCCCCCCGACGGATCTTTTAATGAAAAACTGTTTTTT.

This clonotype has a single count. The chain employs TRBV12-3 or TRBV12-4 and TRBJ2-2; D is undetermined. The CDR3 is 14 amino acids. The ends were cut back, 3 bases at V and 6 bases at J, with 11 bases in the middle. Here the CDR3 reads CASSFKVNAGELFF. The CDR3 coding sequence is TGTGCCAGCAGTTTTAAAGTTAACGCCGGGGAGCTGTTTTTT.

J is TRBJ2-7 and V is TRBV7-6, with D perhaps TRBD1 (6 bases). The CDR3 extends over 14 amino acids. Germline CDR1 SGHVS, CDR2 FNYEAQ. Trimming removed 2 bases at V and 3 bases at J, with 11 bases between. The CDR3 nucleotides read TGTGCCAGCAGCTTAAACAGGGACGTCTACGAGCAGTACTTC. It specifies CASSLNRDVYEQYF.

This chain uses TRBV19 with TRBJ2-1; TRBD2 agrees at 11 bases. The CDR3 has 15 amino acids. The germline V gene has CDR1 LNHDA and CDR2 SQIVND (reference sequence). Unmatched junction bases numbered 6, after V lost 3 bases and J lost 8 bases. This chain's CDR3 is CASSILLAGGDEQFF. The CDR3 DNA sequence: TGTGCCAGTAGTATTTTGCTAGCGGGGGGTGATGAGCAGTTCTTC.

This clonotype has only one observation. The gene calls are TRBV9 and TRBJ2-1, with D perhaps given as TRBD1 or TRBD2 (5 bases each). This CDR3 comprises 14 residues. The germline V gene has CDR1 SGDLS and CDR2 YYNGEE. Trimming stripped 3 bases from V and 6 bases from J, with 13 bases between. CDR3 sequence: CASSDGTRPNEQFF. CDR3 nucleotides: TGTGCCAGCAGCGACGGGACCAGGCCCAATGAGCAGTTCTTC.

The sample holds a few counts of this clonotype. The genes are TRBV20-1 and TRBJ2-1; 9 positions agree with TRBD2. Germline loops: CDR1 DFQATT, CDR2 SNEGSKA (reference sequence). The CDR3 runs 13 residues. The junction had 3 bases not matched to a gene; V was cut back by 5 bases and J by 4 bases. CDR3 nucleotide sequence: TGCAGTGCTTCTAGCGGGGAGTACAATGAGCAGTTCTTC. It codes for CSASSGEYNEQFF.

The chain joins TRBV24-1 to TRBJ2-3; possibly TRBD1 for D (6 bases). Germline loops: CDR1 KGHDR, CDR2 SFDVKD. The length of the CDR3 is 17 residues. V lost 4 bases, J lost 0 bases, and 16 bases lay in between. The CDR3 DNA is TGTGCCACCAGTGACATCCGGGACACCTCTAGCACAGATACGCAGTATTTT. It codes for CATSDIRDTSSTDTQYF.

This clonotype was seen a few times. The rearrangement links TRBV5-6 to TRBJ2-5; a weak D match, TRBD2 (5 bases). Per the germline V gene, CDR1 is SGHDT and CDR2 is YYEEEE. V was pared by 2 bases and J by 1 base, with 12 bases between. The CDR3 consists of 15 residues. DNA for the CDR3: TGTGCCAGCAGCTTCCGAGGTGGACTCCAAGAGACCCAGTACTTC. Protein: CASSFRGGLQETQYF. The whole variable domain, filled in from reference TRBV5-6 and TRBJ2-5, reads DAGVTQSPTHLIKTRGQQVTLRCSPKSGHDTVSWYQQALGQGPQFIFQYYEEEERQRGNFPDRFSGHQFPNYSSELNVNALLLGDSALYLCASSFRGGLQETQYFGPGTRLLVL.

The rearrangement joins TRBV19 to TRBJ2-2; D remains unclear. CDR1 LNHDA and CDR2 SQIVND come from the germline V gene (reference sequence). CDR3 length: 15 amino acids. The ends were cut back, 5 bases at V and 4 bases at J, with 14 bases in the middle. The CDR3 DNA reads as TGTGCCAGTAGTGCGGAATGGGTTAGCACCGGGGAGCTGTTTTTT. Encoded protein: CASSAEWVSTGELFF.

The V gene is TRBV27, the J gene TRBJ2-7, with D maybe TRBD2 (6 bases). The length of the CDR3 is 15 residues. Looked up from germline, CDR1 is MNHEY and CDR2 is SMNVEV (reference sequence). Deletions cut 7 bases from V and 3 bases from J, with 19 bases between. The CDR3 region has the DNA TGTGCCAGCACCCCACAATTAGGGAGGATCTACGAGCAGTACTTC. Residues: CASTPQLGRIYEQYF.